These 24 T cell receptor beta chains share one sample of origin, sequenced in a study of technical replicates of blood from several donors (dated by TCRdb to 2016 to 2017). Library preparation was by the immunoSEQ multiplex PCR assay. What TCRdb holds here is the immuneACCESS table cut down to in-frame rearrangements. Part of the clones is not present; checked against another copy, under half of the missing clones reflect an unresolved V gene, and the others are unexplained. The sample records about 56,000 clones, about 95% of which are singletons. Together, the top ten hold just over 3% of the sample. The sequenced sample consisted of PBMCs. Receptors were obtained from a human donor in good health. Some clones in this sample may be carry-over from other donors' samples.

The chain carries TRBV5-6 and TRBJ1-5, with 8 bases fitting TRBD1. V was clipped by 1 base and J by 5 bases; unmatched bases: 5. Germline-derived CDR1 and CDR2 are SGHDT and YYEEEE. The CDR3 is made up of 15 amino acids. CDR3 region: CASSLKDRDYQPQHF. DNA for the CDR3: TGTGCCAGCAGCTTGAAGGACAGGGATTATCAGCCCCAGCATTTT.

The chain recombines TRBV2 with TRBJ1-1, with D unresolved. The germline V and J ends were trimmed by 7 bases and 4 bases, with 16 bases remaining between them. Looked up from germline, CDR1 is SNHLY and CDR2 is FYNNEI. CDR3 length: 14 amino acids. The CDR3 region has the DNA TGTGCCAGCAATGTGGATCCGGGTCGCACTGAAGCTTTCTTT. Encoded protein: CASNVDPGRTEAFF.

V is TRBV5-4 and J is TRBJ2-1; possibly TRBD2 for D (5 bases). V was shortened by 4 bases and J by 4 bases, with 12 bases between the two germline ends. The germline gives CDR1 SGHNT, CDR2 YYREEE (reference sequence). The CDR3 spans 14 residues. The CDR3 loop is CASSRTGGYNEQFF. CDR3 nucleotides: TGTGCCAGCAGCCGTACCGGCGGGTACAATGAGCAGTTCTTC.

The rearrangement links TRBV7-3 to TRBJ2-1, with TRBD1 identical over 8 bases. The CDR3 covers 15 residues. The ends lost 2 bases at V and 2 bases at J; junction bases unmatched: 2. Germline assignment: CDR1 SGHTA and CDR2 FQGTGA. The CDR3 bases are TGTGCCAGCAGCTTAGGACAGGGAGCCTACAATGAGCAGTTCTTC. This translates into CASSLGQGAYNEQFF.

The gene calls are TRBV4-3 and TRBJ2-1; 9 positions agree with TRBD2. Trimming cost V 3 bases and J 1 base; bases outside gene matches: 1. Germline values: CDR1 LGHNA, CDR2 YSLEER. CDR3 length: 15 residues. The CDR3 reads CASSHLAGSYNEQFF. In nucleotides, the CDR3 is TGCGCCAGCAGCCACCTAGCGGGGTCCTACAATGAGCAGTTCTTC.

V is TRBV10-2 and J is TRBJ1-2, with D possibly TRBD1 on 6 matching bases. This CDR3 spans 12 amino acids. V was trimmed by 9 bases and J by 8 bases, leaving 16 bases between them. The germline CDR1 and CDR2 sequences are WSHSY and SAAADI. The CDR3 DNA is TGCGCCAGTGAGGGGGTGACGGGGGGCTACACCTTC. Encoded protein: CASEGVTGGYTF.

In its sample, this clone was seen a few times. This sequence joins TRBV11-2 and TRBJ2-1; D is possibly TRBD1 (5 bases). CDR1 and CDR2 from the germline V gene are SGHAT and FQNNGV. The CDR3 has 17 residues. Trimming took 5 bases from V and 1 from J, leaving 18 bases between them. The CDR3 here is CASSRTPGYFSYNEQFF. For the CDR3, the DNA is TGTGCCAGCAGCAGGACACCGGGCTACTTTTCCTACAATGAGCAGTTCTTC.

The V gene is TRBV19, the J gene TRBJ1-4; 8 bases are shared with TRBD1. V was pared by 4 bases and J by 4 bases, with 11 bases of the junction left unmatched. This CDR3 region has 17 residues. From germline, CDR1 is LNHDA and CDR2 SQIVND (reference sequence). The CDR3 sequence is CASSNLAGGAHNEKLFF. The CDR3 DNA follows: TGTGCCAGTAGTAACTTAGCAGGGGGCGCCCATAATGAAAAACTGTTTTTT.

CDR3: CAISEARTSGEQYF. CDR3 nucleotides: TGTGCCATCAGTGAGGCCCGGACTAGCGGCGAGCAGTACTTC. The chain links TRBV10-3 to TRBJ2-7; 10 positions agree with TRBD2. Germline V gene sequence: CDR1 ENHRY, CDR2 SYGVKD. Trimming at V came to 2 bases and at J to 6 bases, leaving 4 bases not matched to a gene. This CDR3 contains 14 residues.

J is TRBJ2-3 and V is TRBV7-8, with 9 bases identical to TRBD2. This CDR3 is built from 16 residues. Trimming removed 3 bases from V and 4 bases from J; junction bases left unmatched: 8. Germline loops: CDR1 SGHVS, CDR2 FQNEAQ. In nucleotides, the CDR3 is TGTGCCAGCAGCTTCCTTCGCGGGGGGGTCCCAGATACGCAGTATTTT. This codes for CASSFLRGGVPDTQYF.

This CDR3 is CASTLRRDNKNGWAYEQYF. In DNA, the CDR3 is TGTGCCAGCACCCTAAGACGGGACAATAAGAATGGTTGGGCCTACGAGCAGTACTTC. The chain employs TRBV21-1 and TRBJ2-7; TRBD1 is the table's D call, not checked against the DNA. TRBV21-1 is annotated as a pseudogene. This CDR3 comprises 19 residues.

V and J are TRBV20-1 and TRBJ1-1, with a possible D match to TRBD1 (5 bases). V was pared by 5 bases and J by 8 bases, with 12 bases between. The CDR3 loop spans 11 amino acids. CDR1 is DFQATT, CDR2 SNEGSKA, per germline (reference sequence). The CDR3 DNA reads as TGCAGTGCTGGGAAACGGGGGGAAGCTTTCTTT. It is translated as CSAGKRGEAFF.

The chain employs TRBV7-2 and TRBJ2-5, with 9 positions matching TRBD2. From germline, CDR1 is SGHTA and CDR2 FQGNSA. The trim removed 5 bases at V and 5 bases at J, leaving 9 bases unmatched. The CDR3 contains 15 residues. The CDR3 DNA reads as TGTGCCAGCAGCCAGAATAGCGGGAGTGGCGAGACCCAGTACTTC. It yields the protein CASSQNSGSGETQYF. Filled out from reference TRBV7-2 and TRBJ2-5, the complete variable domain reads GAGVSQSPSNKVTEKGKDVELRCDPISGHTALYWYRQSLGQGLEFLIYFQGNSAPDKSGLPSDRFSAERTGGSVSTLTIQRTQQEDSAVYLCASSQNSGSGETQYFGPGTRLLVL.

V and J are TRBV11-2 and TRBJ2-2, with TRBD2 identical over 7 bases. Germline loops: CDR1 SGHAT, CDR2 FQNNGV. The CDR3 runs to 14 residues. J was trimmed by 2 bases and V by 8 bases; bases with no gene match: 5. CDR3 sequence (DNA): TGTGCCAGCTCCCGGGAGGTAAACACCGGGGAGCTGTTTTTT. Residues: CASSREVNTGELFF.

This clone has more than one count but fewer than ten. The J gene is TRBJ2-3, the V gene TRBV5-6; D is possibly TRBD1 (6 bases). CDR1 is SGHDT and CDR2 is YYEEEE in the germline V gene. Trimming pared 7 bases from V and 0 bases from J, leaving 15 bases between. CDR3 length: 15 residues. DNA for the CDR3: TGTGCCAGCCTGGACGGGACACTTAGCACAGATACGCAGTATTTT. Encoded protein: CASLDGTLSTDTQYF.

The chain recombines TRBV10-3 with TRBJ1-1; possibly TRBD1 for D (5 bases). CDR3 length: 13 amino acids. V was cut by 6 bases and J by 1 base, with 9 bases left in between. Looked up from germline, CDR1 is ENHRY and CDR2 is SYGVKD. Written as DNA, the CDR3 is TGTGCCATCAGGCACGGGGGGAACACTGAAGCTTTCTTT. This sequence encodes CAIRHGGNTEAFF.

The chain uses TRBV18 and TRBJ1-6; 11 bases are shared with TRBD1. The CDR3 consists of 17 residues. V shed 5 bases and J 6 bases; nucleotides not matched to a gene: 9. The germline CDR1 and CDR2 sequences are KGHSH and LQKENI. The chain's CDR3 is CASSSGTGGMSNSPLHF. The CDR3 bases are TGTGCCAGCTCATCAGGGACAGGGGGTATGAGTAATTCACCCCTCCACTTT.

The chain employs TRBV6-1 and TRBJ2-7, with 10 bases aligning to TRBD1. The CDR3 loop spans 13 amino acids. Germline V gene sequence: CDR1 MNHNS, CDR2 SASEGT. V lost 9 bases, J lost 3 bases, and 5 bases stayed unmatched. Here the CDR3 reads CASGQGVNYEQYF. The CDR3 nucleotides read TGTGCCAGTGGACAGGGGGTAAACTACGAGCAGTACTTC.

This clone came up once. This rearrangement joins TRBV18 to TRBJ1-6; no reliable D call. This CDR3 has 14 residues. CDR1 and CDR2 from the germline V gene are KGHSH and LQKENI. Trimming shortened V by 6 bases and J by 10 bases, and 16 bases separated the two germline ends. CDR3 region: CASSPNPRNSPLHF. The CDR3 nucleotides are TGTGCCAGCTCTCCCAACCCGAGAAACTCACCCCTCCACTTT.

This clone was seen just once. V usage is TRBV5-4 and J usage is TRBJ2-7; tentative D call: TRBD2 (6 bases). V was shortened by 2 bases and J by 3 bases, with 15 bases between the two germline ends. Germline V gives CDR1 SGHNT, CDR2 YYREEE (reference sequence). The CDR3 has 15 residues. For the CDR3, the DNA is TGTGCCAGCAGCTTCGGGGGACCGGGTGGCTACGAGCAGTACTTC. Translating gives CASSFGGPGGYEQYF.

The chain employs TRBV2 and TRBJ2-6; 8 bases match TRBD1. V was clipped by 6 bases and J by 2 bases; unmatched bases: 3. The length of the CDR3 is 15 residues. Germline V gene data show CDR1 as SNHLY and CDR2 as FYNNEI. The CDR3 loop reads CASRSDRAGANVLTF. CDR3 in DNA: TGTGCCAGCAGGTCGGACAGGGCTGGGGCCAACGTCCTGACTTTC. The full variable domain, with the rest looked up from reference TRBV2 and TRBJ2-6, is EPEVTQTPSHQVTQMGQEVILRCVPISNHLYFYWYRQILGQKVEFLVSFYNNEISEKSEIFDDQFSVERPDGSNFTLKIRSTKLEDSAMYFCASRSDRAGANVLTFGAGSRLTVL.

The genes are TRBV6-1 and TRBJ2-7, with D perhaps TRBD1 (5 bases). Trimming stripped 3 bases from V and 1 base from J, with 10 bases between. Germline CDR1 reads MNHNS; CDR2 reads SASEGT. The CDR3 consists of 14 residues. The CDR3 loop reads CASSDTGSSYEQYF. The CDR3 nucleotides read TGTGCCAGCAGTGATACAGGATCTTCCTACGAGCAGTACTTC.

This sequence joins TRBV15 and TRBJ2-2; possibly TRBD1 for D (5 bases). The germline V gene encodes CDR1 LNHNV and CDR2 YYDKDF (reference sequence). The germline V and J ends were trimmed by 0 bases and 7 bases, with 9 bases remaining between them. There are 14 residues in the CDR3. CDR3 bases: TGTGCCACCAGCAGAGAGACAGTGGTCGGGGAGCTGTTTTTT. This translates into CATSRETVVGELFF. Combining the CDR3 with reference TRBV15 and TRBJ2-2 gives the whole variable domain DAMVIQNPRYQVTQFGKPVTLSCSQTLNHNVMYWYQQKSSQAPKLLFHYYDKDFNNEADTPDNFQSRRPNTSFCFLDIRSPGLGDTAMYLCATSRETVVGELFFGEGSRLTVL.

Only a few counts were recorded for this clone. The chain joins TRBV11-3 to TRBJ2-1; no clear D gene. V was clipped by 0 bases and J by 7 bases, with 4 bases between them. This CDR3 has 12 amino acids. CDR1 SGHNT and CDR2 YENEEA come from the germline V gene. For the CDR3, the DNA is TGTGCCAGCAGCTTAGATCTGAATGAGCAGTTCTTC. This translates into CASSLDLNEQFF.